This is a list of T cell receptor beta chains from one sample in a study of blood T cell repertoires in COVID-19. The table came from immunoSEQ multiplex PCR; TCRdb's copy has only in-frame clones and leaves some out. The sample lists roughly 65,000 clones, over 85% seen once, with around 2.6% in the top ten. Sample: peripheral blood. All receptors derive from a man in his 70s with active COVID-19. CDR3s leave out the opening cysteine and the closing phenylalanine or tryptophan. Each record gives: V gene, CDR3 protein.

TRBV3-1/TRBV3-2,ASSQDFGSGGETQY
TRBV11-3,ASSRGGAADTQY
TRBV6-5,ASRTPGGELF
TRBV4-1,ASSQATMNTEAF
TRBV6-1,ASSELQSSSNQPQH
TRBV11-3,ASSLDGQGGDTQY
TRBV2,ASSDSYTQY
TRBV10-2,ASSEVSARETQY
TRBV2,ASSRTGTKSYNEQF
TRBV5-4,ASSLRTGTSYNEQF
TRBV10-3,AISDSRGRRANEKLF
TRBV19,ASSGSHGLPSGELF
TRBV5-1,ASSLTTGNTGELF
TRBV6-5,ASGGPANEKLF
TRBV23-1,ASSQCRVTGRPGQTDTQY
TRBV9,ASSGQGTSSDTQY
TRBV25-1,ASSGGFFDNSPLH
TRBV6-1,ASSDVVQRNQETQY
TRBV6-4,ASSQTPEGEQF
TRBV19,ASSSSRRVTIEQF
TRBV9,ASSAGTGVGRGETQY
TRBV18,ASSRSGGNSGNTIY
TRBV10-3,AISESRLAGVNTGELF
TRBV11-3,ASGRGNTGELF
TRBV10-3,AISGGDRGSSDTQY
TRBV5-1,ASTTGEAPGEQY
TRBV7-8,ASSLSGAPNTEAF
TRBV10-1,ASSGKGAINQPQH
TRBV7-8,ASSSKDRINYGYT
TRBV27,ASSLPNRGNEQF
TRBV18,ASSPDRGPSYEQY
TRBV4-1,ASSQRTGNEQY
TRBV18,ASSPVASGSNEQF
TRBV9,ASSVAGGGAWNEQF
TRBV5-4,ASSSRQGGTTSNTGELF
TRBV27,ASRLRDLTIEQY
TRBV7-2,ASSLAGLAGDIQY
TRBV5-1,ASSQGQGGEKLF
TRBV11-2,ASSTTSGVTAAQY